Judged by abundance, the clone carrying this TCR beta chain is medium-sized. Its antigen is not identified. Data came from immunoSEQ multiplex PCR; TCRdb stores just in-frame clones and leaves some out. The sample carries 35,000 to 55,000 clones, around 70% recorded once. This CDR3 comprises 14 residues. The data were obtained in a study of cytotoxic CD8 clonotypes in ibrutinib-treated CLL. Across the whole study: After a median of approximately 68 months, about 15 patients stayed remitted and some 12 progressed; responses had been partial in around 25 and complete in 2. Overall study findings and caveats: The study found clonality rose at ibrutinib response, then fell toward baseline at progression. Under treatment, the uncommon public clonotypes either contracted or remained stable.

This clonotype was sampled from a human donor with chronic lymphocytic leukemia. The chain combines TRBV1 with TRBJ1-1. TRBV1 counts as a pseudogene. The sequenced sample was PBMCs, obtained after 12 months of ibrutinib treatment. CDR3 region: CTSSQGPYPPEAFF. The CDR3 DNA is TGCACCAGCAGCCAAGGACCCTATCCCCCTGAAGCTTTCTTT.